A selection of T cell receptor beta chains follows, all from one sample in a study of T cell responses to AZD1222 COVID-19 vaccine. TCRdb's copy holds only in-frame clones and misses some; the assay was immunoSEQ multiplex PCR. Here the sample spans about 120,000 clones, about 90% being singletons. Sample: peripheral blood, taken 28 days after the second AZD1222 dose. The receptor set was obtained from an adult who received the AZD1222 COVID-19 vaccine. The CDR3 runs from the conserved cysteine through the conserved F or W. The D gene is left open where the match is weak. Clone sizes are given selectively: once, few, many, or a class where the clone is expanded.

TRBV28,TRBJ1-2,TRBD1,.,CASRSGTGSLGYGYTF,TGTGCCAGCAGATCCGGGACAGGGAGTTTGGGCTATGGCTACACCTTC
TRBV7-9,TRBJ1-2,.,.,CASSPGAGYGYTF,TGTGCCAGCAGCCCAGGAGCGGGATATGGCTACACCTTC
TRBV6-6,TRBJ1-5,.,.,CASSYSKPQPQHF,TGTGCCAGCAGTTACTCGAAGCCCCAGCCCCAGCATTTT
TRBV16,TRBJ2-5,TRBD2,.,CASSQYGTSGSFGETQYF,TGTGCCAGCAGCCAATATGGGACTAGCGGGAGCTTCGGGGAGACCCAGTACTTC
TRBV30,TRBJ1-1,.,.,CAWRGVGTEAFF,TGTGCCTGGAGAGGGGTGGGCACTGAAGCTTTCTTT
TRBV19,TRBJ2-1,.,.,CASKPGDPSSYNEQFF,TGTGCCAGCAAGCCGGGTGATCCTAGCTCCTACAATGAGCAGTTCTTC
TRBV4-2,TRBJ1-1,.,.,CASSQRDGTEAFF,TGTGCCAGCAGCCAGAGAGATGGGACTGAAGCTTTCTTT
TRBV5-1,TRBJ1-1,TRBD1,few,CASKGQEGSTEAFF,TGCGCCAGCAAGGGACAGGAGGGGTCTACTGAAGCTTTCTTT
TRBV9,TRBJ1-4,.,.,CASSVWRGEKEKLFF,TGTGCCAGCAGCGTCTGGCGGGGGGAGAAGGAAAAACTGTTTTTT
TRBV30,TRBJ2-1,.,.,CAWREMGSSYNEQFF,TGTGCCTGGAGGGAGATGGGGAGCTCCTACAATGAGCAGTTCTTC
TRBV7-6,TRBJ1-2,.,.,CASSPGLTGNYGYTF,TGTGCCAGCAGCCCCGGACTGACCGGCAACTATGGCTACACCTTC
TRBV7-8,TRBJ2-7,.,.,CASSLGAGKPPTQQYF,TGTGCCAGCAGCTTGGGGGCTGGTAAACCTCCTACGCAGCAGTACTTC
TRBV7-8,TRBJ1-5,.,once,CASSLGGQPQHF,TGTGCCAGCAGCTTAGGAGGTCAGCCCCAGCATTTT
TRBV5-1,TRBJ2-7,TRBD1,.,CASRGQGSSYEQYF,TGCGCCAGCAGGGGACAGGGGAGCTCCTACGAGCAGTACTTC
TRBV10-3,TRBJ2-1,TRBD2,.,CAIRELAGVYNEQFF,TGTGCCATCAGGGAACTAGCGGGTGTCTACAATGAGCAGTTCTTC
TRBV27,TRBJ1-4,.,.,CASSLLRQKNEKLFF,TGTGCCAGCAGTCTCCTAAGGCAGAAAAATGAAAAACTGTTTTTT
TRBV27,TRBJ2-3,.,.,CASSLTPLARTDTQYF,TGTGCCAGCAGTTTAACCCCGTTGGCACGCACAGATACGCAGTATTTT
TRBV2,TRBJ1-1,.,.,CASSVGTQTGAFF,TGTGCCAGCAGTGTTGGGACGCAGACAGGAGCTTTCTTT
TRBV19,TRBJ1-2,.,.,CASSKNRMIYGYTF,TGTGCCAGTAGCAAAAATAGGATGATCTATGGCTACACCTTC
TRBV6-4,TRBJ1-5,.,few,CASSEGFGGSQPQHF,TGTGCCAGCAGTGAAGGATTTGGCGGCAGTCAGCCCCAGCATTTT
TRBV4-2,TRBJ2-5,.,.,CASSQDKETQYF,TGTGCCAGCAGCCAAGATAAAGAGACCCAGTACTTC
TRBV28,TRBJ2-3,TRBD1,.,CASRQGGDTQYF,TGTGCCAGCCGACAGGGCGGTGATACGCAGTATTTT
TRBV7-2,TRBJ2-7,.,few,CASSLEREKPEQYF,TGTGCCAGCAGCTTAGAAAGGGAAAAACCCGAGCAGTACTTC
TRBV12-3/TRBV12-4,TRBJ1-3,.,.,CASSSPGNTIYF,TGTGCCAGCAGTTCCCCTGGAAACACCATATATTTT
TRBV7-6,TRBJ2-7,TRBD2,few,CASSSLSGRGNEQYF,TGTGCCAGCAGCTCCCTAAGCGGGAGAGGCAACGAGCAGTACTTC
TRBV30,TRBJ2-5,.,.,CAFRGVLYQETQYF,TGTGCCTTCCGAGGGGTTTTGTACCAAGAGACCCAGTACTTC
TRBV6-1,TRBJ2-1,.,.,CASSERTGRGYNEQFF,TGTGCCAGCAGTGAGCGGACGGGAAGGGGGTACAATGAGCAGTTCTTC
TRBV14,TRBJ2-7,TRBD2,.,CASSLGLAGPKATYEQYF,TGTGCCAGCAGCCTGGGACTAGCGGGCCCAAAAGCCACCTACGAGCAGTACTTC
TRBV30,TRBJ1-5,.,.,CAWSTGSNQPQHF,TGTGCCTGGAGCACGGGGAGCAATCAGCCCCAGCATTTT
TRBV28,TRBJ1-6,.,.,CASSPGQESPLHF,TGTGCCAGCAGCCCGGGACAAGAATCACCCCTCCACTTT
TRBV15,TRBJ2-2,.,.,CATSRVPETYTGELFF,TGTGCCACCAGCAGAGTCCCGGAGACTTACACCGGGGAGCTGTTTTTT
TRBV6-5,TRBJ1-1,TRBD1,.,CASNVQGVETEAFF,TGTGCCAGCAACGTACAGGGGGTTGAAACTGAAGCTTTCTTT
TRBV12-3/TRBV12-4,TRBJ2-1,.,.,CASSLGPSNEQFF,TGTGCCAGCAGTTTAGGACCCTCCAATGAGCAGTTCTTC
TRBV28,TRBJ2-7,.,.,CASSPPGLREQYF,TGTGCCAGCAGTCCCCCAGGCTTACGGGAGCAGTACTTC
TRBV20-1,TRBJ1-4,.,.,CSASIREKLFF,TGCAGTGCTAGTATCCGGGAAAAACTGTTTTTT
TRBV5-4,TRBJ2-7,TRBD1,few,CASRMPGQGYREQYF,TGTGCCAGCAGGATGCCGGGACAGGGGTATCGGGAGCAGTACTTC
TRBV19,TRBJ2-1,.,.,CASSMGYNEQFF,TGTGCCAGTAGTATGGGGTACAATGAGCAGTTCTTC
TRBV4-1,TRBJ2-1,TRBD2,.,CASSQPGLTLNEQFF,TGCGCCAGCAGCCAGCCGGGACTAACCCTCAATGAGCAGTTCTTC
TRBV7-4,TRBJ1-5,.,once,CASSPDRRSNQPQHF,TGTGCCAGCAGCCCTGACAGACGGAGCAATCAGCCCCAGCATTTT
TRBV28,TRBJ2-1,TRBD1,.,CASSTPGQGKGNEQFF,TGTGCCAGCAGTACCCCGGGACAGGGTAAAGGCAATGAGCAGTTCTTC
TRBV19,TRBJ2-1,TRBD1,.,CASSIGTGDNEQFF,TGTGCCAGTAGTATAGGGACAGGGGACAATGAGCAGTTCTTC
TRBV7-9,TRBJ1-1,.,.,CASSLDTEAFF,TGTGCCAGCAGCTTAGACACTGAAGCTTTCTTT
TRBV30,TRBJ2-2,.,once,CAWECPPWGREECGTGELFF,TGTGCCTGGGAATGCCCCCCCTGGGGCAGGGAGGAATGTGGGACCGGGGAGCTGTTTTTT
TRBV28,TRBJ1-6,.,once,CASSFLEAPLHF,TGTGCCAGCAGTTTCCTCGAGGCGCCCCTCCACTTT
TRBV30,TRBJ2-2,.,.,CAWSQRPPNTGELFF,TGTGCCTGGAGTCAGAGGCCTCCGAACACCGGGGAGCTGTTTTTT
TRBV2,TRBJ1-5,.,.,CASRRTDYSNQPQHF,TGTGCCAGCAGAAGGACAGATTATAGCAATCAGCCCCAGCATTTT
TRBV28,TRBJ1-2,TRBD1,.,CASSLPRQGGYGYTF,TGTGCCAGCAGTTTGCCACGACAGGGGGGCTATGGCTACACCTTC
TRBV6-5,TRBJ1-3,TRBD1,.,CASSFQGAVGNTIYF,TGTGCCAGCAGTTTTCAGGGGGCGGTGGGAAACACCATATATTTT
TRBV12-3/TRBV12-4,TRBJ1-1,.,once,CASRSTGRTEAFF,TGTGCCAGCAGGTCGACAGGAAGGACTGAAGCTTTCTTT
TRBV21-1,TRBJ1-2,.,.,CASSKLQGCGYTF,TGTGCCAGCAGCAAATTACAGGGATGTGGCTACACCTTC
TRBV3-1/TRBV3-2,TRBJ1-5,.,.,CASSQAQNQPQHF,TGTGCCAGCAGCCAGGCGCAGAATCAGCCCCAGCATTTT
TRBV6-6,TRBJ2-7,TRBD1,.,CASSYSQGTHEQYF,TGTGCCAGCAGTTACTCACAGGGGACCCACGAGCAGTACTTC
TRBV7-2,TRBJ1-1,.,.,CASSSQGLTEAFF,TGTGCCAGCAGTTCCCAGGGGTTGACTGAAGCTTTCTTT
TRBV2,TRBJ1-5,.,.,CASRGTEARGQPQHF,TGTGCCAGCAGGGGGACGGAGGCTCGGGGACAGCCCCAGCATTTT
TRBV2,TRBJ1-1,.,.,CASLEGTEAFF,TGTGCCAGCCTTGAGGGGACTGAAGCTTTCTTT
TRBV5-1,TRBJ1-4,.,.,CASSEGQSGEKLFF,TGCGCCAGCAGCGAAGGACAGTCGGGCGAAAAACTGTTTTTT
TRBV28,TRBJ2-3,.,.,CASSSITDTQYF,TGTGCCAGCAGTTCCATCACAGATACGCAGTATTTT
TRBV6-5,TRBJ2-5,.,.,CASSYGTGQETQYF,TGTGCCAGCAGTTACGGAACAGGGCAAGAGACCCAGTACTTC